A single T cell receptor beta chain is shown here with its context. Its antigen remains unidentified. The junction shows a germline mismatch at one end, possibly a read error. The sample is drawn from a study of CD8+CD57+ T cells in acquired aplastic anemia (dated by TCRdb to the late 2010s). Study-wide context: On average, sorted CD4+ and CD8+ cells yielded around 3.5 ug of extracted DNA, with a range of about 0.19 to 30 ug. CD8+CD57+ expansion was defined as frequency above the mean frequency observed in healthy subjects.

The germline V gene sets CDR1 to SGHTA and CDR2 to FQGTGA. The cysteine opens and the phenylalanine closes a CDR3 of 14 amino acids. CDR3 DNA is the only sequence kept; it has 42 bases, read in frame from the first base. Patients chosen for sequencing had shown expansion of CD8+CD57+ cells by flow cytometry. Every patient had a diagnosis of severe acquired aplastic anemia based on International Study of Aplastic Anemia and Agranulocytosis and Camitta criteria. Patients had received no therapy at the time of blood sampling. TCR repertoires of sorted CD4+ and CD8+ blood T cells from severe aplastic anemia patients and healthy subjects were deep-sequenced in the study. Patients were enrolled in the USA under clinicaltrials.gov protocols 00001620, 01623167, 00001397, 00071045, 00081523 and 00961064. Ficoll-Paque density gradient centrifugation was used to isolate peripheral blood mononuclear cells. Before DNA extraction, CD4+ and CD8+ T cells were sorted by FACS or by magnetic beads.

What the work shows at the level of the full study, not this receptor alone: Although 25 to 30 CD8+ CDR3 sequences were shared by patients and controls, these sequences appeared highly expressed in patients and within the immunodominant clones of patients. CD8+ Simpson's diversity did not differ significantly between patients and healthy controls (P=0.060).

Profiling of TCR beta VDJ combinations and CDR3 sequences used genomic DNA as the template. TCR repertoire sequencing was run on an Illumina HiSeq 2000. In the source study's methods: TRBV/TRBJ rearrangement plots, CDR3 size and DJ length profiles, and Simpson's diversity index were used to evaluate the repertoires. The most abundant DNA sequence in the deep sequencing data was defined as the immunodominant clone. CDR3 amino acid sequences were checked for sharing across subjects and were also compared against the VDJdb database and published repertoires. TCRdb ran its own pipeline on the public reads, namely fastp trimming at Q25 and MiXCR clone calling, and kept in-frame beta chains. For every CDR3 protein sequence, its rows merge into one entry that carries the most common genes and DNA. TCRdb assigned the V and J calls; the authors' analysis was not used. Here the sample has a few hundred thousand distinct CDR3 sequences; roughly 80% occur a single time. The ten biggest clones cover approximately 42% of the sample.

Material: sorted CD4+, CD8+, or CD8+CD57+ T cells (not recorded which) from PBMCs. The sequence was obtained from a human donor with aplastic anemia. The chain couples TRBV7-3 to TRBJ2-3, with 11 middle bases fitting TRBD2. The DNA is as follows: TGTGCCAGCACCCTAGCGGGAGGTCCCTCTACGCACTATTTT. This is translated as CASTLAGGPSTHYF.